One TCR beta chain is described in this entry. The CDR3 consists of 14 residues. V was cut by 3 bases and J by 4 bases, with 10 bases left in between. CDR1 MDHEN and CDR2 SYDVKM come from the germline V gene. As handled by the study authors: Reference gene primer amplification gave nucleated cell count estimates. Clones were sequenced by immunoSEQ multiplex PCR, and TCRdb holds only the in-frame ones, with some missing. The DNA gave D and trimming, while V, J and clone size come from that table. The sample consists of more than 250,000 clones, around 88% of them appearing once. The source of the sample is a study of blood T cell repertoires in COVID-19. Study-level background: The analysed material was cDNA or gDNA that came from T cells, B-cell-depleted T cells, or PBMCs.

The chain links TRBV28 to TRBJ1-3; D is unresolved. What was sequenced was peripheral blood. This TCR was recovered from a woman in her 30s who had recovered from COVID-19. CDR3 protein: CASSLEGGGNTIYF. The CDR3 DNA follows: TGTGCCAGCAGTTTGGAGGGTGGAGGAAACACCATATATTTT. Variable domain in full (rest from reference TRBV28 and TRBJ1-3): DVKVTQSSRYLVKRTGEKVFLECVQDMDHENMFWYRQDPGLGLRLIYFSYDVKMKEKGDIPEGYSVSREKKERFSLILESASTNQTSMYLCASSLEGGGNTIYFGEGSWLTVV.